This T cell receptor (beta chain) emerged from a study of response to subunit inactivated influenza vaccine. The CDR3 covers 15 residues. The V gene lost 1 base and the J gene lost 0 bases, with 6 bases spanning the gap. From germline, CDR1 is SGHTA and CDR2 FQGTGA. With regard to this clonotype: Its antigen is unknown.

TCRdb recomputed calls from the RT-PCR reads with MiXCR, one row per CDR3 protein. The table shows hundreds of thousands of distinct CDR3 sequences, with about 7.6% occurring only once. General study points: With each seasonal influenza vaccination, the authors suggested, few new T cells are recruited.

Sequenced material: PBMCs from blood, taken roughly 24 months after vaccination. The genes are TRBV7-3 and TRBJ2-2; D possibly uses TRBD1 or TRBD2 (5 bases each). The sequence was collected from a man between 50 and 69 years old who received an inactivated influenza vaccine. The CDR3 bases are TGTGCCAGCAGCTTAATGGGGGCGAACACCGGGGAGCTGTTTTTT. This encodes CASSLMGANTGELFF.